These T cell receptor beta chains were read from a single sample in a study of blood T cell repertoires in COVID-19. Using immunoSEQ multiplex PCR, the repertoire was profiled, and TCRdb retains in-frame clones only, with some absent. The sample yields approximately 110,000 clones, roughly 84% seen once. The sample consisted of peripheral blood. The receptors come from a human donor in a cohort sampled during active COVID-19. Both conserved end residues are part of each CDR3. A D gene is named only where the DNA matches it firmly. Expanded clones get a size class; other rows say once, few or many, or leave the size out.

clone_size j_call d_call v_call cdr3_nt cdr3_aa
- TRBJ2-3 TRBD1 TRBV27 TGTGCCAGCAGCGAGACAGGGGAAATGGGTAGGGGCACAGATACGCAGTATTTT CASSETGEMGRGTDTQYF
few TRBJ2-7 - TRBV28 TGTGCCAGCAGTTCCCCATATATAGACGAGCAGTACTTC CASSSPYIDEQYF
- TRBJ1-2 - TRBV5-1 TGCGCCAGCAGCCAAACTTCAAGCACTAACTATGGCTACACCTTC CASSQTSSTNYGYTF
- TRBJ2-3 TRBD2 TRBV6-5 TGTGCCACCAGACTAGCGGGGGAGGAGGCAGATACGCAGTATTTT CATRLAGEEADTQYF
- TRBJ1-1 TRBD1 TRBV19 TGTGCCAGTAGTATACCCCTGTCGCAGACAGGGGGCAAGGCTTTCTTT CASSIPLSQTGGKAFF
once TRBJ2-7 TRBD1 TRBV29-1 TGCAGCGTGCCAGGGGGCGGGGATGCCGAGCAGTACTTC CSVPGGGDAEQYF
- TRBJ1-2 - TRBV7-9 TGTGCCAGCAGCTTCCCAAATGCAGATGGCTACACCTTC CASSFPNADGYTF
- TRBJ1-4 TRBD1 TRBV11-2 TGTGCCAGCAGAGGACAGGGGAATGAAAAACTGTTTTTT CASRGQGNEKLFF
- TRBJ2-5 - TRBV7-7 TGTGCCAGCAGCGCAACCGGGTTCCAAGAGACCCAGTACTTC CASSATGFQETQYF
- TRBJ1-5 - TRBV19 TGTGCCAGTAGCACAACAGGGTATGATAGCGATCAGCCCCAGCATTTT CASSTTGYDSDQPQHF
- TRBJ2-1 TRBD2 TRBV28 TGTGCCAGCAGTCCCCCCCCTAGTTTTAGCGGGAGGGAGGAGCAGTTCTTC CASSPPPSFSGREEQFF
medium-sized TRBJ2-3 TRBD2 TRBV7-6 TGTGCCAGCAGCTTAGTGCCTAGCGGAGCTAGCACAGATACGCAGTATTTT CASSLVPSGASTDTQYF
- TRBJ2-7 TRBD2 TRBV30 TGTGCCTGGAGTGTACTTAGCGGGAGAGCCGAGCAGTACTTC CAWSVLSGRAEQYF
- TRBJ2-3 TRBD2 TRBV6-6 TGTGCCAGCAGGCGGGGGGGCACAGATACGCAGTATTTT CASRRGGTDTQYF
- TRBJ1-1 - TRBV2 TGTGCCAGCAGTGAATATAGGGGGACTGAAGCTTTCTTT CASSEYRGTEAFF
once TRBJ2-1 - TRBV4-3 TGCGCCAGCAGCCCGTCCGGGGGGCGCCCCCATGAGCAGTTCTTC CASSPSGGRPHEQFF
- TRBJ2-7 TRBD1 TRBV28 TGTGCCAGCAGGGGCGGACAGGGCAGGTACGAGCAGTACTTC CASRGGQGRYEQYF
- TRBJ1-1 TRBD1 TRBV6-5 TGTGCCAGCAGTTCTTGGACAGGGCCCTTGAACACTGAAGCTTTCTTT CASSSWTGPLNTEAFF
few TRBJ2-7 TRBD1 TRBV5-1 TGCGCCAGCAGCTTGATCGGGACAGGCGCCTACGAGCAGTACTTC CASSLIGTGAYEQYF
- TRBJ1-5 - TRBV28 TGTGCCAGCAGTTTAATCGATCAGCCCCAGCATTTT CASSLIDQPQHF
- TRBJ2-7 - TRBV5-4 TGTGCCAGCAGCGCTTACTCGACAGGGGAGGGCGAGCAGTACTTC CASSAYSTGEGEQYF
- TRBJ2-1 TRBD2 TRBV9 TGTGCCAGCAGCGTAGGAGTCCTAGCGGGGAATGAGCAGTTCTTC CASSVGVLAGNEQFF
- TRBJ1-2 TRBD1 TRBV28 TGTGCCAGCAGTTTAGAAGCGACAGGGTATAATGGCTACACCTTC CASSLEATGYNGYTF
- TRBJ1-1 - TRBV7-9 TGTGCCAGCAGCTCCCCCGTGTGGAACACTGAAGCTTTCTTT CASSSPVWNTEAFF
few TRBJ1-6 TRBD1 TRBV7-9 TGTGCCAGCATTTCTGACAGGGATAATTCACCCCTCCACTTT CASISDRDNSPLHF
- TRBJ2-7 TRBD1 TRBV6-1 TGTGCCAGCAGTGAAGGACAGGGTGGCCCTTCCTACGAGCAGTACTTC CASSEGQGGPSYEQYF
once TRBJ1-4 TRBD1 TRBV7-8 TGTGCCAGCAGCTTAGCGCCTGGGACAGGGTCGGTGACTAATGAAAAACTGTTTTTT CASSLAPGTGSVTNEKLFF
- TRBJ1-1 - TRBV5-1 TGCGCCAGCAGCTTGGAACAGGGCGAAGCTTTCTTT CASSLEQGEAFF
- TRBJ2-5 TRBD1 TRBV19 TGTGCCAGTAGTCGAATGCTGGTGGGACAGGTGGGCCGAGAGACCCAGTACTTC CASSRMLVGQVGRETQYF
- TRBJ2-7 - TRBV19 TGTGCCAGTAGTATCTCGGGACTGACCTACGAGCAGTACTTC CASSISGLTYEQYF
- TRBJ1-5 TRBD1 TRBV19 TGTGCCAGTAGTATATCAGGGGGTCTGGGCAATCAGCCCCAGCATTTT CASSISGGLGNQPQHF
once TRBJ2-5 TRBD2 TRBV15 TGTGCCACCAGCAACCGCGGACTAGCGGGGGAGCTTCTACAAGAGACCCAGTACTTC CATSNRGLAGELLQETQYF
- TRBJ2-7 TRBD1 TRBV6-1 TGTGCCAGCAGTGAAACAGGGGGACCCCCAACCTACGAGCAGTACTTC CASSETGGPPTYEQYF
- TRBJ2-7 TRBD2 TRBV2 TGTGCCAGCAGGCGGACTAGCGGGGACTACGAGCAGTACTTC CASRRTSGDYEQYF
few TRBJ2-3 TRBD2 TRBV27 TGTGCCAGCAGCATTAGCGGGGGGGCCTTAAATACGCAGTATTTT CASSISGGALNTQYF
- TRBJ2-1 TRBD2 TRBV10-2 TGCGCCAGCCTAGCGGGCAATGAGCAGTTCTTC CASLAGNEQFF
- TRBJ2-5 TRBD2 TRBV29-1 TGCAGCGTTCAGCGGGGGAGTTCACAAGAGACCCAGTACTTC CSVQRGSSQETQYF
- TRBJ2-1 - TRBV29-1 TGCAGCGTGGGGCAGCTAACCTACAATGAGCAGTTCTTC CSVGQLTYNEQFF
- TRBJ2-3 TRBD2 TRBV6-5 TGTGCCAGCAGTTACTCTGCGGGGGGCACAGATACGCAGTATTTT CASSYSAGGTDTQYF
- TRBJ2-7 TRBD2 TRBV6-5 TGTGCCAGCAGTCCCCTTTGGGGGGGCTACGAGCAGTACTTC CASSPLWGGYEQYF
- TRBJ2-5 - TRBV2 TGTGCCATTCGGCGGAACTCACAAGAGACCCAGTACTTC CAIRRNSQETQYF
- TRBJ1-5 TRBD1 TRBV7-2 TGTGCCAGCAGCCTCGGACAGGGTTGGGAGCCCCAGCATTTT CASSLGQGWEPQHF
few TRBJ1-5 - TRBV5-8 TGTGCCAGCAGCTTGTGGGCCTATAGCAATCAGCCCCAGCATTTT CASSLWAYSNQPQHF
- TRBJ2-7 - TRBV7-9 TGTGCCAGCAGCACGGATACAGGGGGGGACGAGCAGTACTTC CASSTDTGGDEQYF
- TRBJ1-2 TRBD1 TRBV28 TGTGCCAGCAGACGGACAGGCCTCTATGGCTACACCTTC CASRRTGLYGYTF
once TRBJ2-1 - TRBV29-1 TGCAGCGTCGCCGGACAAAGCTCCTACAATGAGCAGTTCTTC CSVAGQSSYNEQFF
once TRBJ2-5 TRBD1 TRBV10-3 TGTGCCATCAGGGAAATTAGGGACAGGGACAAGACCCAGTACTTC CAIREIRDRDKTQYF